The source of this TCR beta chain is a study of shared clonotypes between healthy human individuals. As regards this clone: Its specificity is unknown.

Points from the study as a whole: Few donors limited the genetic and exposure-history diversity represented. Clonotype sharing among donors was thought likely to change with sequencing depth.

The CDR3 totals 18 residues. Nashville, Tennessee was home to all donors, who were Caucasian adults. TCRdb keeps only in-frame clones here, not all; method: immunoSEQ multiplex PCR. The sample has about 470,000 clones, around 75% seen once. The chain is built from TRBV7-5 and TRBJ2-1; no DNA check was done on the table's D call, TRBD2. TRBV7-5 is annotated as a pseudogene. The clonotype originates from a woman in her thirties or forties in good health. Some clones in this sample may be carry-over from other donors' samples. Sequencing was carried out using PBMCs. This CDR3 reads CARSFGLAAKHSYNEQFF. CDR3 nucleotides: TGTGCCAGAAGCTTTGGACTAGCGGCCAAACACTCCTACAATGAGCAGTTCTTC.